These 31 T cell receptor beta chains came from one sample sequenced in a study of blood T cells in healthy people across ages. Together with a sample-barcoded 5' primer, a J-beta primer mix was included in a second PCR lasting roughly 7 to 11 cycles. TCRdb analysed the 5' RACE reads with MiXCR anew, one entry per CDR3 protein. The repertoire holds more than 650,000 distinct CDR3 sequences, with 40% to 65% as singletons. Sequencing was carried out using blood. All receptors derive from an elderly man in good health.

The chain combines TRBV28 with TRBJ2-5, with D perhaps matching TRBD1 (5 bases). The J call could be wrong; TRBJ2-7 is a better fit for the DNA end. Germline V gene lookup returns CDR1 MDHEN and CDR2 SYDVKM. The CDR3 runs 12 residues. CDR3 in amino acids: CASSPNRYEQYF. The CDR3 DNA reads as TGTGCCAGCAGTCCAAACAGGTACGAGCAGTACTTC.

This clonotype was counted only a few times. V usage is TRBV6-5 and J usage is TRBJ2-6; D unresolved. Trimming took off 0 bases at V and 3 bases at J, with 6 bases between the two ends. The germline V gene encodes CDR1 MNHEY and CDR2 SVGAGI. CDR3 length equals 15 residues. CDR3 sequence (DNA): TGTGCCAGCAGTTACTCACGTTTTGGGGCCAACGTCCTGACTTTC. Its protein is CASSYSRFGANVLTF.

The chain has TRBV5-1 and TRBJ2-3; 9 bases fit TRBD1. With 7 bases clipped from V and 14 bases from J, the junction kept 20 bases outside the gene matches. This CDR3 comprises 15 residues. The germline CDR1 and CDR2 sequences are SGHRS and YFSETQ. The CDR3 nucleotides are TGCGCCAGCGGCACCCGGACAGGGGTGCACAGATACGCGTATTTT. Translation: CASGTRTGVHRYAYF.

The chain's CDR3 is CASSLGPTQGETQYF. The CDR3 DNA follows: TGTGCCAGCAGCTTGGGACCGACCCAGGGAGAGACCCAGTACTTC. The rearrangement links TRBV7-9 to TRBJ2-7; D tentatively fits TRBD1 or TRBD2 (5 bases each). The assigned J gene may be wrong: the sequence end matches TRBJ2-5 better. The CDR3 consists of 15 residues. Germline CDR1 SEHNR, CDR2 FQNEAQ (reference sequence).

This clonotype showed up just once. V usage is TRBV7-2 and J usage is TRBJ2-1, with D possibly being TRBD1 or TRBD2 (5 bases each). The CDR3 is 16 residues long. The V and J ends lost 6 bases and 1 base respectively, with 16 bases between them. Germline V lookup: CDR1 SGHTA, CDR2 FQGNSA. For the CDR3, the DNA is TGTGCCAGCAGACCTTACGGGGCACGGTCCTACAATGAGCAGTTCTTC. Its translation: CASRPYGARSYNEQFF.

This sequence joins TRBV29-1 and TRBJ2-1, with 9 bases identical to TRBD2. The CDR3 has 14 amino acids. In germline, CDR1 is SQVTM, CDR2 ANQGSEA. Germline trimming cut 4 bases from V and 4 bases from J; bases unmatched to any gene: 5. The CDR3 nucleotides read TGCAGCGTTGCTGGCGGGAGGGGATACAATGAGCAGTTCTTC. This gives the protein CSVAGGRGYNEQFF.

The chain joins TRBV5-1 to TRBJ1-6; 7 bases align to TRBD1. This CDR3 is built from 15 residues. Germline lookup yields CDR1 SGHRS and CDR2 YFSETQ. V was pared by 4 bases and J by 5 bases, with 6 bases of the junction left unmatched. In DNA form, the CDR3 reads TGCGCCAGCAGCCCGGGACAGCCTAATAATTCACCCCTCCACTTT. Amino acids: CASSPGQPNNSPLHF.

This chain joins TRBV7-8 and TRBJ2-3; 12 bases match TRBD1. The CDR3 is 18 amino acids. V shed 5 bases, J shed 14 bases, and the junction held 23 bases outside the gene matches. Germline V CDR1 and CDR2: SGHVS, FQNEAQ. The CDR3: CASSAGGTGGYRHRDAYF. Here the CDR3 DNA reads TGTGCCAGCAGCGCAGGAGGGACAGGGGGCTATCGGCACAGAGACGCGTATTTT.

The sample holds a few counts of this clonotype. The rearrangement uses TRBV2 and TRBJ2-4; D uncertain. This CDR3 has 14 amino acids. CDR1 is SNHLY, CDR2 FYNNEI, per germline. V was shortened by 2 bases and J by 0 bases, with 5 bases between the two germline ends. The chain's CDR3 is CASSESRAKNIQYF. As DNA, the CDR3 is TGTGCCAGCAGTGAAAGTCGAGCCAAAAACATTCAGTACTTC.

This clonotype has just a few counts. The CDR3 DNA reads as TGTGCCACCAGCAGAGACCGGCCCTCAACTAATGAAAAACTGTTTTTT. It is translated as CATSRDRPSTNEKLFF. This chain connects TRBV15 to TRBJ1-4; unclear D gene. Germline CDR1 and CDR2: LNHNV and YYDKDF (reference sequence). The germline V and J ends were trimmed by 0 bases and 0 bases, with 8 bases remaining between them. The CDR3 runs 16 residues.

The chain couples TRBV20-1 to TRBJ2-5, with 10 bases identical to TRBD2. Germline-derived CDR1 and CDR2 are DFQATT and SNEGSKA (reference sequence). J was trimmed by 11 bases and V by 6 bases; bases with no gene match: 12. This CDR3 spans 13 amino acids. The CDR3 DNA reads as TGCAGTGCCCCAAGCGGGAGGGCCTTTGAGCAGTACTTC. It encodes CSAPSGRAFEQYF.

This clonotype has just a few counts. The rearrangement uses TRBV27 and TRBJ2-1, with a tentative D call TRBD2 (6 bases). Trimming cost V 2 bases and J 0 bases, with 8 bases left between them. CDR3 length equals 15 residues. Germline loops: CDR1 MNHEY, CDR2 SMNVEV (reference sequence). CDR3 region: CASSLVAVSYNEQFF. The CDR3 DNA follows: TGTGCCAGCAGTTTAGTAGCGGTCTCCTACAATGAGCAGTTCTTC.

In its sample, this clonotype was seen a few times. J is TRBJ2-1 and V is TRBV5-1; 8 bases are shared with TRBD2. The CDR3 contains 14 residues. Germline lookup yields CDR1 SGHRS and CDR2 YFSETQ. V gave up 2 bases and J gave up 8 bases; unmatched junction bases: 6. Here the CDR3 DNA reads TGCGCCAGCAGCTTCGGGAGGGCCAGGGATGAGCAGTTCTTC. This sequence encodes CASSFGRARDEQFF.

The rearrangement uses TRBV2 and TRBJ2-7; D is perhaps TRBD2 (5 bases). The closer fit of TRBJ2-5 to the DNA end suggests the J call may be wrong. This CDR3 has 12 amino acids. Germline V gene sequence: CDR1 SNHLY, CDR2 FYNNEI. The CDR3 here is CAATTRGETQYF. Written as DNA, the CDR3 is TGTGCCGCGACAACTCGCGGGGAGACCCAGTACTTC.

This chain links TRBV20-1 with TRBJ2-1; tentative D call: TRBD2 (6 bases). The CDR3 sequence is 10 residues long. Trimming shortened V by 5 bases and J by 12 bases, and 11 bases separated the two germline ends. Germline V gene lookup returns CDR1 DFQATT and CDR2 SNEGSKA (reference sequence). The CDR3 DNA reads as TGCAGTGCTCCCGGGACTCGGCAGTTCTTC. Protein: CSAPGTRQFF.

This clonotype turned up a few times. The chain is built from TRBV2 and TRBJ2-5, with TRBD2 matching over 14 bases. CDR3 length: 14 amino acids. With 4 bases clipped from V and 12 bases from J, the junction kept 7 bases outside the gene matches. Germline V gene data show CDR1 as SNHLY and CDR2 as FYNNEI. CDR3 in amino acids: CASSGPGTSGSEYF. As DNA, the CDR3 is TGTGCCAGCAGTGGCCCCGGGACTAGCGGGAGCGAGTACTTC.

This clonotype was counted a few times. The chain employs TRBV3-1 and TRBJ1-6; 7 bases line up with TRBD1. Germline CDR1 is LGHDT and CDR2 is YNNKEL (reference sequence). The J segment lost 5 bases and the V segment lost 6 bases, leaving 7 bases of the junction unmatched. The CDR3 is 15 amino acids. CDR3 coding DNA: TGTGCCAGCAGGACAGGGCAGATTAATAATTCACCCCTCCACTTT. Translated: CASRTGQINNSPLHF.

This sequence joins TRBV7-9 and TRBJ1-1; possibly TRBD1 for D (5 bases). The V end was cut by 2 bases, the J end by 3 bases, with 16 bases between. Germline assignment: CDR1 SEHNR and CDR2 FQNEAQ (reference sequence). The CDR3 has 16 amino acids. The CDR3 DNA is TGTGCCAGCAGCTTAAGGAGGGGACCACTCCACACTGAAGCTTTCTTT. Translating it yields CASSLRRGPLHTEAFF.

The CDR3 region has the DNA TGTGCCAGCTCACGGGCGCTAGCGGCCTCCTACAATGAGCAGTTCTTC. Translating gives CASSRALAASYNEQFF. The rearrangement joins TRBV18 to TRBJ2-1, with 7 bases aligning to TRBD2. This CDR3 is 16 amino acids long. Unmatched junction bases numbered 6, after V lost 4 bases and J lost 0 bases. Germline V gives CDR1 KGHSH, CDR2 LQKENI. Looking up the rest from reference TRBV18 and TRBJ2-1 gives the full variable domain: NAGVMQNPRHLVRRRGQEARLRCSPMKGHSHVYWYRQLPEEGLKFMVYLQKENIIDESGMPKERFSAEFPKEGPSILRIQQVVRGDSAAYFCASSRALAASYNEQFFGPGTRLTVL.

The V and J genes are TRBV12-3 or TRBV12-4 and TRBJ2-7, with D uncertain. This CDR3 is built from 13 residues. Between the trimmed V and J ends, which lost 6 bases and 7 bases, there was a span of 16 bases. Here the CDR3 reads CASSPPGPTEQYF. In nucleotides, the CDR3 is TGTGCCAGCAGCCCCCCTGGCCCTACGGAGCAGTACTTC.

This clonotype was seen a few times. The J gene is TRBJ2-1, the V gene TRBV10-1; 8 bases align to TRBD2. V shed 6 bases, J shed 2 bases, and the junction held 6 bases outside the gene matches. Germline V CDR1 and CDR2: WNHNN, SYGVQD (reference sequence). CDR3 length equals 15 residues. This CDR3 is CASSPRGGPYNEQFF. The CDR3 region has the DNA TGCGCCAGCAGCCCCCGGGGGGGCCCCTACAATGAGCAGTTCTTC.

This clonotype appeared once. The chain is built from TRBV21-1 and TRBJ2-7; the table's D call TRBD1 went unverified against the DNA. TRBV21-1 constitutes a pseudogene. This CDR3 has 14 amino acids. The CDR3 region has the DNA TGTGCCAGCAGCAAAGCCCCCTACCCAGCCGAGCAGTACTTC. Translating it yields CASSKAPYPAEQYF.

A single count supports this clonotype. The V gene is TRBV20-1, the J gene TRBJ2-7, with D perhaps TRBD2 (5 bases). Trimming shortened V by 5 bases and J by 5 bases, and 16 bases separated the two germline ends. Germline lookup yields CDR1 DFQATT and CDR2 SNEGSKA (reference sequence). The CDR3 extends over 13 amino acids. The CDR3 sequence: CSAGARGFDEQYF. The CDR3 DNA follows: TGCAGTGCTGGCGCCCGCGGGTTCGACGAGCAGTACTTC.

The CDR3 protein is CASSKTGGVEKLFF. CDR3 in DNA: TGTGCCAGCAGCAAGACAGGGGGTGTTGAAAAACTGTTTTTT. The chain carries TRBV12-3 or TRBV12-4 and TRBJ1-4; 9 nucleotides align to TRBD1. The CDR3 has 14 amino acids. The junction had 6 bases not matched to a gene; V was cut back by 6 bases and J by 7 bases.

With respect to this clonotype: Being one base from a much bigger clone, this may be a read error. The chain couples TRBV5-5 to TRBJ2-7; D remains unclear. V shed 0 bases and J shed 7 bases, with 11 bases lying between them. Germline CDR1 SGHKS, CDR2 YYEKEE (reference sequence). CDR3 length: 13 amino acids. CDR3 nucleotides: TGTGCCAGCAGCTTGGGTCCCTACAATGAGCAGTACTTC. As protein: CASSLGPYNEQYF. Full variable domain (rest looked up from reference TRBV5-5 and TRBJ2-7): DAGVTQSPTHLIKTRGQQVTLRCSPISGHKSVSWYQQVLGQGPQFIFQYYEKEERGRGNFPDRFSARQFPNYSSELNVNALLLGDSALYLCASSLGPYNEQYFGPGTRLTVT.

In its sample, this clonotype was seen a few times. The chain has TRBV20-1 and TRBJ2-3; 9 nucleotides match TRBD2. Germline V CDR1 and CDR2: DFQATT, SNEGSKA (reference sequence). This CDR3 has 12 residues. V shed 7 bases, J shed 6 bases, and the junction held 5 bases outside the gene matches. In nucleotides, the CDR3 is TGCAGTGTGAGACTAGCGGCCGATACGCAGTATTTT. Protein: CSVRLAADTQYF.

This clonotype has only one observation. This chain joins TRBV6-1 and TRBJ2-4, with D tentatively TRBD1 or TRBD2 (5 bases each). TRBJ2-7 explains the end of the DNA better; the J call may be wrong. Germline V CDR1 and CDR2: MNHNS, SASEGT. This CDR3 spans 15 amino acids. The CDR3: CASSEALQGAYEQYF. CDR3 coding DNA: TGTGCCAGCAGTGAAGCGCTTCAGGGAGCCTACGAGCAGTACTTC.

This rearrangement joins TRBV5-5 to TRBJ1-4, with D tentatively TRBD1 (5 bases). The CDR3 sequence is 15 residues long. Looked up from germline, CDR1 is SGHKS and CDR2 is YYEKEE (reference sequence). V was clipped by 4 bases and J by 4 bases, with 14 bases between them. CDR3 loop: CASSPAGLYNEKLFF. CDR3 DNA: TGTGCCAGCAGCCCAGCGGGACTGTATAATGAAAAACTGTTTTTT.

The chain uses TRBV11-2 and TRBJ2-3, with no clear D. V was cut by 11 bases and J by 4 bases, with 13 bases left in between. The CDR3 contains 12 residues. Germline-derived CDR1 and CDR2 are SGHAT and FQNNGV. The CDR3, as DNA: TGTGCCTCTCTACTTATTGCAGATACGCAGTATTTT. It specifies CASLLIADTQYF.

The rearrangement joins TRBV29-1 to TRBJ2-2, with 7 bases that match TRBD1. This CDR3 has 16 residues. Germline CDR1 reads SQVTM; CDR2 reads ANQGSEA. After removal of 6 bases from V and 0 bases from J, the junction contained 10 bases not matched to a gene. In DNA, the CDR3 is TGCAGCGTCCGCCGGGACAGCAGCGCGAACACCGGGGAGCTGTTTTTT. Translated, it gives CSVRRDSSANTGELFF.

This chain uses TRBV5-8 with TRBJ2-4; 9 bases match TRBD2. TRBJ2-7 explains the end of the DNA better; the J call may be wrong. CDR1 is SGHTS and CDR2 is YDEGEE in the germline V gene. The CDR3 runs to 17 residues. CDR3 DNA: TGTGCCAGCAGCTCCCAGGGGTGGCTAGCGGGGATCTACGAGCAGTACTTC. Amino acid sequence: CASSSQGWLAGIYEQYF.